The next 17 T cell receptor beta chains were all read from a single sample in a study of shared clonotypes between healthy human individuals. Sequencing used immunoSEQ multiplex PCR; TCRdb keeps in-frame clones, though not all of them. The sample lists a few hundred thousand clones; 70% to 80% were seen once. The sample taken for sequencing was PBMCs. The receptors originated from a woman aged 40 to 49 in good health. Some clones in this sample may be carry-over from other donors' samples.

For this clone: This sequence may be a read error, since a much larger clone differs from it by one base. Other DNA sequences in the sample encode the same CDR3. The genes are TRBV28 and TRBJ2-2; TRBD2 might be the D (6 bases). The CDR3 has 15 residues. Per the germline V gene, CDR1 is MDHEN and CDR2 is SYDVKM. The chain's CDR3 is CASITRIGAGGELFF. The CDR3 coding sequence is TGTGCCAGCATCACCCGGATCGGCGCGGGCGGGGAGCTGTTCTTT. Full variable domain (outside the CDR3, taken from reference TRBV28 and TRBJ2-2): DVKVTQSSRYLVKRTGEKVFLECVQDMDHENMFWYRQDPGLGLRLIYFSYDVKMKEKGDIPEGYSVSREKKERFSLILESASTNQTSMYLCASITRIGAGGELFFGEGSRLTVL.

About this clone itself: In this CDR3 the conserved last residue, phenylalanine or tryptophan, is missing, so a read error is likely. CDR3 nucleotides: TGCGCCAGCAGTGAGGGACGCCTTCTTTCGCGCTATGGCTACACCTCC. Amino acid sequence: CASSEGRLLSRYGYTS. The chain joins TRBV10-2 to TRBJ1-2, with D unresolved. This CDR3 contains 16 residues. The germline V and J ends were trimmed by 2 bases and 4 bases, with 17 bases remaining between them. CDR1 WSHSY and CDR2 SAAADI come from the germline V gene.

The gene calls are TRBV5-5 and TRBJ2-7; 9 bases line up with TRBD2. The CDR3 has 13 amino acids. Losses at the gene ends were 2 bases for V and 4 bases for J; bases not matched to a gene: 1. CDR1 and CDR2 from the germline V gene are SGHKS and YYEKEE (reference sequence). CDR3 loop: CASSLTSGYEQYF. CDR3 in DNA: TGTGCCAGCAGCTTAACTAGCGGGTACGAGCAGTACTTC.

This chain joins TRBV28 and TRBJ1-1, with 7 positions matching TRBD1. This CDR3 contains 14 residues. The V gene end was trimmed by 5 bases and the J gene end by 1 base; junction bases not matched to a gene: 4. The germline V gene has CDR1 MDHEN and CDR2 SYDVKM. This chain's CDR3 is CASSLRQGNTEAFF. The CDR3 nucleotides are TGTGCCAGCAGTCTACGACAGGGGAACACTGAAGCTTTCTTT.

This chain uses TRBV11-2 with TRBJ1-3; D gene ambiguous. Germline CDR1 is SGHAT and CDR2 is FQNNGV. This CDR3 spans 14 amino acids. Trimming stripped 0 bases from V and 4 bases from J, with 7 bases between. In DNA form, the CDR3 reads TGTGCCAGCAGCTTAGAACTAGACGGAAACACCATATATTTT. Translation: CASSLELDGNTIYF.

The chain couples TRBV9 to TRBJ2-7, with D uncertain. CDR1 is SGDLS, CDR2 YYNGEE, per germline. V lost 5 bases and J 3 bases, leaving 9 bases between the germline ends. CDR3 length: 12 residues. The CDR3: CASSKNNYEQYF. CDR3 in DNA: TGTGCCAGCAGTAAGAATAACTACGAGCAGTACTTC.

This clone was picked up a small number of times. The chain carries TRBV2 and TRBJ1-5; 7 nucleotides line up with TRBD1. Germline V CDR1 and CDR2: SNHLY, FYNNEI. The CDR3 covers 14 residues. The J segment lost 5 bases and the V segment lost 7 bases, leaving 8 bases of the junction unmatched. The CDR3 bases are TGTGCCAGCAAGCCGGGAAGGGGGCATCAGCCCCAGCATTTT. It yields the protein CASKPGRGHQPQHF.

The CDR3 is CASSSKREGLHEQYF. In DNA, the CDR3 is TGTGCCAGCAGCTCAAAGCGGGAGGGCCTCCACGAGCAGTACTTC. The chain uses TRBV5-4 and TRBJ2-7; 10 bases are shared with TRBD2. CDR3 length equals 15 residues. Per the germline V gene, CDR1 is SGHNT and CDR2 is YYREEE (reference sequence). Trimming cost V 3 bases and J 5 bases; bases outside gene matches: 8.

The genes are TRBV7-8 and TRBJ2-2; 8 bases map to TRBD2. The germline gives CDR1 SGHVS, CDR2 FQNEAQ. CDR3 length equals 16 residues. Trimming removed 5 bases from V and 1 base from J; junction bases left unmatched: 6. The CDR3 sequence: CASSPRTSQNTGELFF. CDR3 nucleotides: TGTGCCAGCAGCCCGCGGACTAGCCAGAACACCGGGGAGCTGTTTTTT.

The CDR3 region is CASSLGWREQYF. The CDR3 coding sequence is TGTGCCAGCAGCTTAGGTTGGAGGGAGCAGTACTTC. V usage is TRBV7-9 and J usage is TRBJ2-7; the D gene is possibly TRBD2 (5 bases). The CDR3 sequence is 12 residues long. The V end lost 1 base, the J end lost 7 bases, and 8 bases lay between the germline ends. Germline values: CDR1 SEHNR, CDR2 FQNEAQ (reference sequence).

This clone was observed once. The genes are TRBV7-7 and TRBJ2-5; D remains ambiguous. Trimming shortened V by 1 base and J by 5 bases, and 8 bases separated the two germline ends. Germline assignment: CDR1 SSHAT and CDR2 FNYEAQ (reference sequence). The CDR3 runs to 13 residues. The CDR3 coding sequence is TGTGCCAGCAGCTTAGACCGCCAGGAGACCCAGTACTTC. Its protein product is CASSLDRQETQYF.

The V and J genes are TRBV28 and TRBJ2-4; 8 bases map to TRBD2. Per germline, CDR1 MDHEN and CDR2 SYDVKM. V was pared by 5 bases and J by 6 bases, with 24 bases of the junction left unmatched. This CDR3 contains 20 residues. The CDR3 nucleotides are TGTGCCAGCAGTCGTTTCCCTCCCTCGACCCACCGGACTAGCTCAAACATTCAGTACTTC. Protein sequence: CASSRFPPSTHRTSSNIQYF.

The CDR3 region has the DNA TGTGCCAGCAGCTTAGCTCCTGCCGGGCGGGGGTCTCCTTACGAGCAGTACTTC. Encoded protein: CASSLAPAGRGSPYEQYF. V is TRBV7-9 and J is TRBJ2-7, with 7 bases identical to TRBD2. V lost 0 bases to trimming and J lost 4 bases; unmatched junction nucleotides: 15. Germline values: CDR1 SEHNR, CDR2 FQNEAQ (reference sequence). This CDR3 has 18 residues.

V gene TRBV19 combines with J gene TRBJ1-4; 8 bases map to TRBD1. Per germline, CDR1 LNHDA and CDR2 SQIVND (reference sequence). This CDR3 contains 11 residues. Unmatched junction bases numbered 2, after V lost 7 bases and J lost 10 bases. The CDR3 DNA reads TGTGCCAGTATACAGGGGGGAAAACTGTTTTTT. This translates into CASIQGGKLFF.

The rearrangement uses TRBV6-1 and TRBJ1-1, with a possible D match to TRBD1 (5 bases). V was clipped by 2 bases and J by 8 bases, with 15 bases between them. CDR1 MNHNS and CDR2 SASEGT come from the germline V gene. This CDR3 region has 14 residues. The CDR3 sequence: CASSESPDSDEAFF. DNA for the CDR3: TGTGCCAGCAGTGAAAGTCCAGACAGTGACGAAGCTTTCTTT.

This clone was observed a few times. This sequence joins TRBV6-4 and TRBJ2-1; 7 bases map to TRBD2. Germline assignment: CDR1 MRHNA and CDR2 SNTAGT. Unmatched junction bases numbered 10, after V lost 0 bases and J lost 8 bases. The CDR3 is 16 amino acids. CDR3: CASSDSAGRAGDEQFF. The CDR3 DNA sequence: TGTGCCAGCAGTGACTCGGCGGGACGTGCGGGGGATGAGCAGTTCTTC.

The DNA of the CDR3 is TGCGCCAGCAGCCAGACCCCCACTAGCGGGAGGGGAACAGAGACCCAGTACTTC. Translating gives CASSQTPTSGRGTETQYF. The chain combines TRBV4-1 with TRBJ2-5, with 13 bases aligning to TRBD2. The CDR3 sequence is 18 residues long. Germline CDR1 reads MGHRA; CDR2 reads YSYEKL. V shed 3 bases, J shed 4 bases, and the junction held 11 bases outside the gene matches.